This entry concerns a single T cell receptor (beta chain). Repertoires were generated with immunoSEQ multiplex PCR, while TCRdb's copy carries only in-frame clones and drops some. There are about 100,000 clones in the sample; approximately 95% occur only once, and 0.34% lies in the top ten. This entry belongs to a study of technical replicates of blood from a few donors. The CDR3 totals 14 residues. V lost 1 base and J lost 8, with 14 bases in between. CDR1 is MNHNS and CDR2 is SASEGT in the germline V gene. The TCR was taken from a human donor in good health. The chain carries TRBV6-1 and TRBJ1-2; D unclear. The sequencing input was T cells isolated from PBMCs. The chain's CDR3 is CASSEGGRPGGYTF. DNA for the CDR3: TGTGCCAGCAGTGAAGGAGGTCGGCCTGGGGGCTACACCTTC.